A single sample is the source of the 23 T cell receptor beta chains below, sequenced in a study of T cell repertoires in cytomegalovirus infection. TCRdb re-called the reads with MiXCR, one entry per CDR3 protein. Among hundreds of thousands of distinct CDR3 sequences listed, 35% to 40% were seen once. The sample taken for sequencing was PBMCs. These receptors originate from a human donor in good health (CMV status not recorded). Some clones in this sample may be carry-over from other donors' samples.

The chain combines TRBV20-1 with TRBJ2-2; 9 bases line up with TRBD1. Germline lookup yields CDR1 DFQATT and CDR2 SNEGSKA (reference sequence). This CDR3 contains 14 residues. V lost 3 bases and J lost 5; bases outside the gene matches: 4. In DNA form, the CDR3 reads TGCAGTGCTAGTAACAGGGGGCGGACCGGGGAGCTGTTTTTT. It encodes CSASNRGRTGELFF.

This rearrangement joins TRBV25-1 to TRBJ1-6; D is unresolved. This CDR3 is 16 amino acids long. V was trimmed by 1 base and J by 9 bases, leaving 16 bases between them. Germline values: CDR1 MGHDK, CDR2 SYGVNS. Here the CDR3 DNA reads TGTGCCAGCAGTGAATCCGCCGTCACCTGGATTTCACCCCTCCACTTT. Its translation is CASSESAVTWISPLHF. The full variable domain, its missing parts supplied by reference TRBV25-1 and TRBJ1-6, is EADIYQTPRYLVIGTGKKITLECSQTMGHDKMYWYQQDPGMELHLIHYSYGVNSTEKGDLSSESTVSRIRTEHFPLTLESARPSHTSQYLCASSESAVTWISPLHFGNGTRLTVT.

The chain employs TRBV20-1 and TRBJ1-1; TRBD1 might be the D (5 bases). This CDR3 region has 15 residues. V was cut by 0 bases and J by 4 bases, with 15 bases left in between. Germline CDR1 DFQATT, CDR2 SNEGSKA (reference sequence). The CDR3: CSARDRVRASTEAFF. The CDR3 coding sequence is TGCAGTGCTAGAGATAGGGTCAGGGCCTCCACTGAAGCTTTCTTT.

V gene TRBV27 combines with J gene TRBJ2-1, with 9 bases that match TRBD2. Germline trimming cut 8 bases from V and 3 bases from J; bases unmatched to any gene: 8. CDR3 length: 15 residues. CDR1 is MNHEY and CDR2 is SMNVEV in the germline V gene (reference sequence). CDR3 coding DNA: TGTGCCAGCGGGATAGCGGGAGAAGGCTACAATGAGCAGTTCTTC. Translated: CASGIAGEGYNEQFF.

This clonotype was observed a handful of times. The chain combines TRBV5-5 with TRBJ2-5; D remains unclear. Deletions cut 0 bases from V and 5 bases from J, with 17 bases between. The CDR3 loop spans 16 amino acids. The germline CDR1 and CDR2 sequences are SGHKS and YYEKEE (reference sequence). This CDR3 reads CASSLAAGRGVETQYF. In DNA form, the CDR3 reads TGTGCCAGCAGCTTGGCGGCCGGCAGAGGAGTGGAGACCCAGTACTTC.

This clonotype was counted a single time. The rearrangement uses TRBV4-1 and TRBJ2-5; D is undetermined. V dropped 2 bases and J dropped 1 base, with 8 bases sitting between them. The germline CDR1 and CDR2 sequences are MGHRA and YSYEKL. The CDR3 is 14 residues long. CDR3 DNA sequence: TGCGCCAGCAGCCAAAATGTCGGCCAAGAGACCCAGTACTTC. Residues: CASSQNVGQETQYF.

The chain links TRBV4-1 to TRBJ1-3; D not resolved. The CDR3 consists of 18 residues. The V gene lost 4 bases and the J gene lost 0 bases, with 19 bases spanning the gap. Germline V gene data show CDR1 as MGHRA and CDR2 as YSYEKL. DNA of the CDR3: TGCGCCAGCAGCCCCCGGGATCCCCGGCGGACCTCTGGAAACACCATATATTTT. The encoded protein is CASSPRDPRRTSGNTIYF.

The sample holds a few counts of this clonotype. The chain couples TRBV4-1 to TRBJ1-5; D gene unclear. V gave up 0 bases and J gave up 6 bases, with 12 bases separating them. CDR1 and CDR2 (germline): MGHRA, YSYEKL. The length of the CDR3 is 15 residues. CDR3 protein: CASSQEVTFGQPQHF. CDR3 bases: TGCGCCAGCAGCCAAGAGGTTACTTTCGGTCAGCCCCAGCATTTT.

V gene TRBV27 combines with J gene TRBJ1-5, with D perhaps TRBD1 (5 bases). The CDR3 consists of 14 residues. Germline V lookup: CDR1 MNHEY, CDR2 SMNVEV (reference sequence). V was trimmed by 6 bases and J by 5 bases, leaving 14 bases between them. The CDR3 reads CASSRTREYQPQHF. The CDR3 region has the DNA TGTGCCAGCAGCAGAACCAGGGAGTATCAGCCCCAGCATTTT.

This clonotype came up once. The J gene is TRBJ2-2, the V gene TRBV19; the D call may be TRBD1 or TRBD2 (6 bases each). V lost 3 bases and J 6 bases, leaving 14 bases between the germline ends. Per the germline V gene, CDR1 is LNHDA and CDR2 is SQIVND (reference sequence). The CDR3 is 15 residues long. This CDR3 is CASSIAGGRAGELFF. In DNA, the CDR3 is TGTGCCAGTAGTATTGCCGGGGGCAGGGCCGGGGAGCTGTTTTTT.

V is TRBV28 and J is TRBJ2-7; a possible D gene is TRBD1 (6 bases). This CDR3 has 16 residues. Between the trimmed V and J ends, which lost 1 base and 2 bases, there was a span of 15 bases. In germline, CDR1 is MDHEN, CDR2 SYDVKM. The CDR3 is CASSLSIKTGTYEQYF. The CDR3 DNA is TGTGCCAGCAGTTTATCCATTAAGACAGGTACCTACGAGCAGTACTTC.

This clonotype was observed a handful of times. The J gene is TRBJ2-7, the V gene TRBV10-3, with TRBD2 identical over 7 bases. Germline assignment: CDR1 ENHRY and CDR2 SYGVKD. CDR3 length: 15 amino acids. Trimming cost V 2 bases and J 0 bases; bases outside gene matches: 4. This CDR3 reads CAISESGALSYEQYF. The CDR3 bases are TGTGCCATCAGTGAGAGCGGGGCCCTCTCCTACGAGCAGTACTTC.

This clonotype was seen a handful of times. The CDR3 sequence: CASKKPGQENIQYF. DNA for the CDR3: TGCGCCAGCAAAAAACCAGGACAGGAAAACATTCAGTACTTC. V and J are TRBV4-1 and TRBJ2-4; TRBD1 matches 7 bases. This CDR3 is built from 14 residues. Trimming at V came to 7 bases and at J to 5 bases, leaving 8 bases not matched to a gene. CDR1 and CDR2 (germline): MGHRA, YSYEKL.

With respect to this clonotype: The conserved phenylalanine or tryptophan is not found at the CDR3 terminus, so this likely reflects a read error. The chain recombines TRBV2 with TRBJ1-2; TRBD1 matches 8 bases. Germline trimming cut 6 bases from V and 4 bases from J; bases unmatched to any gene: 10. Germline V CDR1 and CDR2: SNHLY, FYNNEI. The CDR3 totals 15 residues. The chain's CDR3 is CASSLGQALLYGYTL. Here the CDR3 DNA reads TGTGCCAGCAGCTTGGGACAGGCGTTACTCTATGGCTACACCTTA.

The chain employs TRBV20-1 and TRBJ2-1; D is possibly TRBD2 (5 bases). The DNA end favors TRBJ2-7, so the J call may be wrong. The germline CDR1 and CDR2 sequences are DFQATT and SNEGSKA (reference sequence). The CDR3 is made up of 12 amino acids. CDR3 sequence: CSATNLADEQYF. CDR3 bases: TGCAGTGCTACAAATCTAGCAGATGAGCAGTACTTC.

This clonotype was seen a few times. The rearrangement uses TRBV28 and TRBJ1-1; D uncertain. Germline V gene sequence: CDR1 MDHEN, CDR2 SYDVKM. This CDR3 spans 13 amino acids. The germline V and J ends were trimmed by 7 bases and 1 base, with 10 bases remaining between them. CDR3 sequence reads: CASIRGGNTEAFF. CDR3 DNA: TGTGCCAGCATCCGGGGAGGGAACACTGAAGCTTTCTTT.

The chain joins TRBV28 to TRBJ2-2, with D hard to call. CDR1 and CDR2 (germline): MDHEN, SYDVKM. V was trimmed by 3 bases and J by 6 bases, leaving 8 bases between them. This CDR3 has 13 amino acids. The CDR3: CASSFFGAGELFF. The CDR3 bases are TGTGCCAGCAGTTTCTTTGGGGCCGGGGAGCTGTTTTTT.

This clonotype occurred a few times. This chain joins TRBV6-5 and TRBJ1-1; D gene uncertain. CDR1 and CDR2 from the germline V gene are MNHEY and SVGAGI. The CDR3 has 17 amino acids. V was cut by 2 bases and J by 3 bases, with 19 bases left in between. The CDR3 sequence: CASSYQPGPQLDTEAFF. Here the CDR3 DNA reads TGTGCCAGCAGTTACCAACCGGGCCCCCAACTGGACACTGAAGCTTTCTTT.

This chain uses TRBV30 with TRBJ1-4; 7 bases are a match to TRBD1. This CDR3 is 15 amino acids long. The germline CDR1 and CDR2 sequences are GTSNPN and SVGIG (reference sequence). V was clipped by 3 bases and J by 8 bases; unmatched bases: 12. The CDR3 spells CAWRGEWQGDEKLFF. CDR3 DNA sequence: TGTGCCTGGAGGGGGGAGTGGCAGGGGGACGAAAAACTGTTTTTT.

In its sample, this clonotype was seen once. The rearrangement uses TRBV28 and TRBJ2-7; the D gene could be TRBD1 or TRBD2 (5 bases each). The V and J ends lost 1 base and 1 base respectively, with 17 bases between them. Germline CDR1 is MDHEN and CDR2 is SYDVKM. The CDR3 contains 17 residues. The CDR3 loop is CASSLSPGGRRSYEQYF. The CDR3 DNA follows: TGTGCCAGCAGTTTATCGCCTGGGGGTAGACGATCCTACGAGCAGTACTTC.

The sample holds a few counts of this clonotype. This sequence joins TRBV7-2 and TRBJ1-2; D is ambiguous. This CDR3 contains 10 residues. In germline, CDR1 is SGHTA, CDR2 FQGNSA. V dropped 1 base and J dropped 8 bases, with 2 bases sitting between them. The CDR3 DNA is TGTGCCAGCAGCTTAGAAGGCTACACCTTC. This codes for CASSLEGYTF.

This rearrangement joins TRBV6-2 or TRBV6-3 to TRBJ2-1; 7 bases match TRBD2. CDR3 length: 15 amino acids. The germline CDR1 and CDR2 sequences are MNHEY and SVGEGT. V trimming: 6 bases; J trimming: 6 bases; junction bases outside the gene matches: 11. The DNA of the CDR3 is TGTGCCAGCAGGAAGAACGGGGGGACGAGCAATGAGCAGTTCTTC. Amino acid sequence: CASRKNGGTSNEQFF.

CDR3 sequence reads: CASSSAGANTEAFF. In DNA, the CDR3 is TGTGCCAGCAGCTCCGCTGGGGCAAACACTGAAGCTTTCTTT. J is TRBJ1-1 and V is TRBV5-4, with D possibly matching TRBD1 (5 bases). Trimming cost V 3 bases and J 2 bases, with 11 bases left between them. The CDR3 runs 14 residues. Germline CDR1 and CDR2: SGHNT and YYREEE (reference sequence).